What follows is one TCR beta chain and its context. These data are taken from a study of blood T cell repertoires in COVID-19. Turning to the study itself: Some COVID-19 samples were acute and others convalescent; all came from the United States, Italy and Spain. PBMCs, B-cell-depleted T cells, or T cells provided the cDNA or gDNA that made up the material.

Trimming removed 1 base from V and 4 bases from J; junction bases left unmatched: 10. The germline CDR1 and CDR2 sequences are SGHTA and FQGTGA. The CDR3 runs 17 residues. Study processing details: By means of reference gene primer amplification, nucleated cell counts were estimated. Here immunoSEQ multiplex PCR was the method, and the copy in TCRdb shows in-frame clones only, minus some. The DNA gave D and trimming, while V, J and clone size come from that table. The sample holds some 63,000 clones; roughly 78% are singletons and the top ten take more than 25%. The receptor was isolated from a human donor in a cohort sampled during active COVID-19. The specimen was peripheral blood. The J gene is TRBJ2-1, the V gene TRBV7-3, with 7 bases that match TRBD2. The CDR3 reads CASSLKGRAGMYNEQFF. The CDR3 region has the DNA TGTGCCAGCAGCTTAAAAGGTCGAGCGGGAATGTACAATGAGCAGTTCTTC.